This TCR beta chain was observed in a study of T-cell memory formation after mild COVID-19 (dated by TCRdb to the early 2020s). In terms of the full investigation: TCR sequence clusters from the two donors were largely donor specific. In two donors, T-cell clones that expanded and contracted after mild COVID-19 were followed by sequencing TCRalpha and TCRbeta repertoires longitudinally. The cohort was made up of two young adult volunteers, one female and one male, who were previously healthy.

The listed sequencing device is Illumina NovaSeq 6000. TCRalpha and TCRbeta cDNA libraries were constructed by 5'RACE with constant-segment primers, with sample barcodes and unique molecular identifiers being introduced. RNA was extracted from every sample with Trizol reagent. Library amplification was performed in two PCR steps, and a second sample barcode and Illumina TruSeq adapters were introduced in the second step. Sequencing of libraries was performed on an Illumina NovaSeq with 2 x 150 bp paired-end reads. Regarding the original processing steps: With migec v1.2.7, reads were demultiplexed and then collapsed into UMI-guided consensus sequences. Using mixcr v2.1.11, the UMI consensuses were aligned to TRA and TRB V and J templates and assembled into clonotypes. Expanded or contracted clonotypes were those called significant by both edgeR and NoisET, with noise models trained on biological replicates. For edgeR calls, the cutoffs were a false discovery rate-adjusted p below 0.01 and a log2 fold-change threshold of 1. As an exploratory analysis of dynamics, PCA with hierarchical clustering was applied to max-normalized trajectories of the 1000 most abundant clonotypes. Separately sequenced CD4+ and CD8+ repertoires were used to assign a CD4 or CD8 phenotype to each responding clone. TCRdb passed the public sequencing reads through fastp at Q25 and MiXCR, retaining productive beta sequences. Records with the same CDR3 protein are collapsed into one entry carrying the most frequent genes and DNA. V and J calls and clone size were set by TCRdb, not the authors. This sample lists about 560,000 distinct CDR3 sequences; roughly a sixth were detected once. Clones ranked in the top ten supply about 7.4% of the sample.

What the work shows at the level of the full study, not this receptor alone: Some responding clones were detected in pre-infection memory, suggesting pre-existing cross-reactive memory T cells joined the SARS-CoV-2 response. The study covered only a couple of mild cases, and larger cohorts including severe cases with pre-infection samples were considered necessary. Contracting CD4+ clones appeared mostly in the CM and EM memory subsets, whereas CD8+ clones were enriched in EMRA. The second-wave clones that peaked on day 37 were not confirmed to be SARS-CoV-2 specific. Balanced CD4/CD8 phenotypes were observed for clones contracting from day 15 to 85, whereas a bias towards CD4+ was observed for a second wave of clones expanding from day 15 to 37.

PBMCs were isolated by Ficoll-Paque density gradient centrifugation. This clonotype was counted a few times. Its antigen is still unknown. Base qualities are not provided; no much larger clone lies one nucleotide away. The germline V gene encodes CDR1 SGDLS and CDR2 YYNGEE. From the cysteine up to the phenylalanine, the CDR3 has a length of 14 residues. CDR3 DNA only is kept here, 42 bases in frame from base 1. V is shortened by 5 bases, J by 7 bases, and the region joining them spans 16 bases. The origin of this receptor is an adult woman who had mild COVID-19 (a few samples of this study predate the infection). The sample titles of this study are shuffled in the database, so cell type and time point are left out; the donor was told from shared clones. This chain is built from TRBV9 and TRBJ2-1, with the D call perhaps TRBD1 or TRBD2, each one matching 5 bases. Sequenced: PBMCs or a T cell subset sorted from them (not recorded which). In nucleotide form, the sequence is TGTGCCAGCAGTTCCCCGGGGCAGCCAAATGAGCAGTTCTTC. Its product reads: CASSSPGQPNEQFF.